The 8 T cell receptor beta chains listed next were all sequenced from one sample in a study of T cell changes during pregnancy in multiple sclerosis. Profiling relied on immunoSEQ multiplex PCR, and the TCRdb table lists in-frame clones only, not all of them. Among about 70,000 clones, roughly 94% were seen once, and the ten largest hold about 0.5%. Sequencing was performed on peripheral blood, taken in the third trimester of pregnancy. These receptors came from a female donor with multiple sclerosis, enrolled in a pregnancy study.

The chain has TRBV7-2 and TRBJ2-3, with D possibly TRBD2 on 5 matching bases. The germline gives CDR1 SGHTA, CDR2 FQGNSA. The V end lost 2 bases, the J end lost 0 bases, and 15 bases lay between the germline ends. The CDR3 covers 17 residues. The CDR3 nucleotides are TGTGCCAGCAGCTTACCACTAGGGTTTGCTAGCACAGATACGCAGTATTTT. It translates to CASSLPLGFASTDTQYF.

The CDR3 coding sequence is TGTGCCACCATCGACAGGGGTCGGCCAGGGGAGATTGAAGCTTTCTTT. The encoded protein is CATIDRGRPGEIEAFF. The chain carries TRBV10-3 and TRBJ1-1, with 8 bases identical to TRBD1. Germline lookup yields CDR1 ENHRY and CDR2 SYGVKD. V dropped 10 bases and J dropped 7; count of bases not matched to a gene: 20. The CDR3 extends over 16 amino acids.

The chain combines TRBV7-6 with TRBJ1-3; TRBD1 is a possible D gene (6 bases). The germline CDR1 and CDR2 sequences are SGHVS and FNYEAQ. The CDR3 has 15 amino acids. The V end was cut by 1 base, the J end by 4 bases, with 11 bases between. CDR3 bases: TGTGCCAGCAGCTTAGTTCAGGGGACAGGAAACACCATATATTTT. Protein: CASSLVQGTGNTIYF.

V gene TRBV7-9 combines with J gene TRBJ2-7; possibly TRBD2 for D (5 bases). The germline V gene has CDR1 SEHNR and CDR2 FQNEAQ (reference sequence). V lost 4 bases and J lost 0, with 10 bases in between. This CDR3 comprises 14 residues. The CDR3 DNA reads TGTGCCAGCAGCTATCGGGAAAGCTCCTACGAGCAGTACTTC. It translates to CASSYRESSYEQYF.

This clone appeared a few times. The chain couples TRBV5-6 to TRBJ2-5, with 7 bases fitting TRBD1. Germline CDR1 and CDR2: SGHDT and YYEEEE. J lost 3 bases, V lost 3 bases, and 2 bases had no gene match. This CDR3 contains 13 residues. CDR3 sequence: CASSYDREETQYF. The CDR3 coding sequence is TGTGCCAGCAGCTATGACAGGGAAGAGACCCAGTACTTC.

The rearrangement joins TRBV29-1 to TRBJ1-2; 7 bases are shared with TRBD1. Trimming took 4 bases from V and 2 from J; bases not matched to a gene: 1. The germline V gene encodes CDR1 SQVTM and CDR2 ANQGSEA. This CDR3 spans 12 amino acids. CDR3 nucleotide sequence: TGCAGCGTTGGGGGACAGAACTATGGCTACACCTTC. It codes for CSVGGQNYGYTF.

The rearrangement links TRBV5-1 to TRBJ2-2; D is uncertain. Trimming shortened V by 1 base and J by 0 bases, and 10 bases separated the two germline ends. Germline V gives CDR1 SGHRS, CDR2 YFSETQ. This CDR3 comprises 16 residues. CDR3: CASSLWSSPNTGELFF. For the CDR3, the DNA is TGCGCCAGCAGCTTGTGGAGCAGCCCGAACACCGGGGAGCTGTTTTTT.

This CDR3 is CASSSLLAGYNEQFF. CDR3 coding DNA: TGTGCCAGCAGTTCTCTACTAGCGGGGTACAATGAGCAGTTCTTC. The chain uses TRBV7-9 and TRBJ2-1, with 10 bases that match TRBD2. Germline CDR1 and CDR2: SEHNR and FQNEAQ (reference sequence). The CDR3 sequence is 15 residues long. J gave up 4 bases and V 6 bases, and 6 bases lay outside the gene matches.